The rows below give T cell receptor beta chains drawn from one sample of a study of PD-1 blockade in classical Hodgkin lymphoma. Sequencing was performed with immunoSEQ multiplex PCR; in TCRdb, only in-frame clones are kept and a portion is missing. The data show nearly 55,000 clones, roughly 80% seen once. Sequenced here: peripheral blood mononuclear cells (PBMCs), sampled at baseline. Receptors were obtained from a human donor with classical Hodgkin lymphoma. Each CDR3 is given with its conserved first and last residue. Each record gives: V gene, J gene, clone size, D gene, CDR3 protein, CDR3 DNA. A D gene is named only where the DNA matches it firmly. Size is stated for part of the rows, as once, few or many counts, or as a class when the clone is expanded.

TRBV6-1	TRBJ2-2	once	NA	CASQIYNTGELFF	TGTGCCAGTCAGATCTATAACACCGGGGAGCTGTTTTTT
TRBV27	TRBJ1-1	NA	NA	CASSPGTDHHHF	TGTGCCAGCAGCCCCGGGACGGACCATCACCATTTT
TRBV6-6	TRBJ2-5	NA	TRBD2	CASTPGLAGPQETQYF	TGTGCCAGCACCCCGGGACTAGCGGGTCCCCAAGAGACCCAGTACTTC
TRBV5-6	TRBJ2-3	few	TRBD2	CASSLDSGRRGDTQYF	TGTGCCAGCAGCTTGGATAGCGGGAGGCGGGGAGATACGCAGTATTTT
TRBV6-5	TRBJ1-3	NA	NA	CASSYDSLRSGNTIYF	TGTGCCAGCAGTTACGACAGCTTGCGCTCTGGAAACACCATATATTTT
TRBV11-2	TRBJ2-1	few	NA	CASSLGGPAPEQFF	TGTGCCAGCAGCTTAGGGGGTCCGGCACCTGAGCAGTTCTTC
TRBV11-3	TRBJ2-2	few	TRBD2	CASSLAHLTSGSNTGELFF	TGTGCCAGCAGCTTAGCCCACCTCACTAGCGGGAGTAACACCGGGGAGCTGTTTTTT
TRBV19	TRBJ1-2	NA	TRBD1	CASSLTGGGGYGYTF	TGTGCCAGTAGCCTCACAGGGGGCGGAGGCTATGGCTACACCTTC
TRBV7-9	TRBJ2-1	NA	TRBD2	CASSLSPFGSGRGNEQFF	TGTGCCAGCAGCTTATCCCCCTTTGGAAGCGGGAGGGGTAATGAGCAGTTCTTC
TRBV9	TRBJ1-2	once	NA	CASSVAYGDYGYTF	TGTGCCAGCAGCGTAGCTTACGGGGACTATGGCTACACCTTC
TRBV27	TRBJ2-1	NA	NA	CASSLIRGQISYNEQFF	TGTGCCAGCAGTTTAATAAGGGGCCAGATCTCCTACAATGAGCAGTTCTTC
TRBV9	TRBJ1-2	NA	TRBD1	CASSPTGVGYTF	TGTGCCAGCAGCCCAACAGGGGTCGGCTACACCTTC
TRBV12-5	TRBJ1-2	NA	NA	CASGFRRWQGQDGYTF	TGTGCTAGTGGTTTCAGACGGTGGCAGGGGCAGGATGGCTACACCTTC
TRBV4-1	TRBJ2-7	NA	TRBD2	CASSQVGLAAYEQYF	TGCGCCAGCAGCCAAGTGGGTCTAGCGGCCTACGAGCAGTACTTC
TRBV27	TRBJ2-1	NA	TRBD2	CASRAIAGVSYNEQFF	TGTGCCAGCAGAGCTATAGCGGGAGTTTCCTACAATGAGCAGTTCTTC
TRBV14	TRBJ2-1	NA	NA	CASSQQMGSNEQFF	TGTGCCAGCAGCCAACAGATGGGTTCCAATGAGCAGTTCTTC
TRBV18	TRBJ1-5	NA	NA	CASSSQEGPQHF	TGTGCCAGCTCATCCCAAGAGGGGCCCCAGCATTTT
TRBV7-2	TRBJ2-2	NA	NA	CASNLKGGTGELFF	TGTGCCAGCAACCTGAAAGGGGGAACCGGGGAGCTGTTTTTT
TRBV11-3	TRBJ2-1	NA	NA	CASRPPGGRRNEQFF	TGTGCCAGCAGACCGCCAGGGGGGCGTCGCAATGAGCAGTTCTTC
TRBV5-4	TRBJ2-5	NA	NA	CASSFPGGLPQETQYF	TGTGCCAGCAGCTTCCCCGGGGGCCTCCCCCAAGAGACCCAGTACTTC
TRBV9	TRBJ2-1	NA	NA	CASSVSGSGYNEQFF	TGTGCCAGCAGCGTATCCGGGAGCGGGTACAATGAGCAGTTCTTC
TRBV5-1	TRBJ2-6	NA	NA	CASSLVPVTGSGANVLTF	TGCGCCAGCAGCTTGGTTCCCGTGACAGGCTCTGGGGCCAACGTCCTGACTTTC
TRBV12-2	TRBJ1-5	few	NA	CASRSKMGGVILAQHF	TGTGCAAGTCGCTCCAAGATGGGGGGCGTTATCCTGGCCCAGCATTTT
TRBV11-3	TRBJ1-2	NA	NA	CASSLFPQGRIYSHTF	TGTGCCAGCAGCTTATTTCCCCAGGGACGGATATATTCTCACACCTTC
TRBV9	TRBJ2-2	NA	NA	CASSVRVTGGELFF	TGTGCCAGCAGCGTAAGGGTGACGGGCGGGGAGCTGTTTTTT
TRBV5-5	TRBJ2-7	once	NA	CASSFLRYHYEQYF	TGTGCCAGCAGCTTTCTCCGGTACCACTACGAGCAGTACTTC
TRBV19	TRBJ1-5	NA	NA	CASSIQGYSNQPQHF	TGTGCCAGTAGTATACAGGGATATAGCAATCAGCCCCAGCATTTT
TRBV5-1	TRBJ1-4	NA	NA	CASSLAEGLDEKLFF	TGCGCCAGCAGCTTGGCGGAGGGGTTGGATGAAAAACTGTTTTTT
TRBV11-2	TRBJ1-2	NA	NA	CASSLEPGTGYGYTF	TGTGCCAGCAGCTTAGAGCCGGGGACGGGCTATGGCTACACCTTC
TRBV12-5	TRBJ2-7	NA	TRBD2	CASSVAGGYEQYF	TGTGCTAGCTCGGTAGCGGGAGGCTACGAGCAGTACTTC
TRBV19	TRBJ1-4	NA	NA	CASSIGGGEKLFF	TGTGCCAGTAGTATAGGAGGCGGGGAAAAACTGTTTTTT
TRBV9	TRBJ2-5	many	NA	CASSVFWAQETQYF	TGTGCCAGCAGCGTATTCTGGGCCCAAGAGACCCAGTACTTC
TRBV5-1	TRBJ2-7	NA	NA	CASSSFYSYEQYF	TGCGCCAGCAGCTCATTTTACTCCTACGAGCAGTACTTC
TRBV4-2	TRBJ2-2	NA	NA	CASSQDSLAPSGELFF	TGTGCCAGCAGCCAAGATAGTCTAGCTCCCTCCGGGGAGCTGTTTTTT
TRBV4-3	TRBJ2-2	NA	NA	CASSLRGPNTGELFF	TGCGCCAGCAGCCTCAGGGGTCCGAACACCGGGGAGCTGTTTTTT
TRBV4-3	TRBJ1-1	once	NA	CASSQDRTVATEAFF	TGCGCCAGCAGCCAAGATCGCACGGTTGCGACTGAAGCTTTCTTT
TRBV11-2	TRBJ1-2	few	NA	CASSLEPGPYGYTF	TGTGCCAGCAGCTTAGAACCGGGGCCTTATGGCTACACCTTC